The sequence of this T cell receptor (beta chain) was determined in a study of post-analysis software for immune sequencing data. Study-wide results and caveats: When compared against controls, multiple sclerosis patients showed significantly lower normalized Chao1 diversity. The five TRBV segments detected at higher frequency in patients than in controls included TRBV5-6, TRBV5-1 and TRBV20-1. Samples made in the same batch grouped tightly together by F measure.

The authors incorporated unique molecular identifiers into the TCR beta cDNA libraries. Input of roughly 0.95 to 10 million T cells yielded a few hundred thousand cDNA molecules. Using its own MiXCR run on the PCR reads, TCRdb lists one record per CDR3 protein. The sample lists 600,000 to 750,000 distinct CDR3 sequences; approximately 60% were seen once. This CDR3 contains 13 residues. Germline V lookup: CDR1 SQVTM, CDR2 ANQGSEA. Trimming removed 6 bases from V and 11 bases from J, with 21 bases in between. This clonotype has a handful of counts. Its cognate antigen is unknown. The rearrangement links TRBV29-1 to TRBJ2-3, with D possibly matching TRBD1 (7 bases). Sequencing input: blood. This sequence was found in a girl aged 2 to 9 with multiple sclerosis. The CDR3 protein is CSVVPGDRAKQYF. The DNA of the CDR3 is TGCAGCGTGGTACCGGGAGACAGGGCGAAGCAGTATTTT.